This T cell receptor (beta chain) was documented in a study of tumor and adjacent non-tumor tissue in lung cancer. Broader study findings: TCR diversity was significantly greater in tumor than normal lung tissue.

A modified ARM-PCR protocol with three rounds of nested PCR amplified TCRbeta. TCRdb re-called the multiplex PCR reads with MiXCR, one entry per CDR3 protein. The sample carries about 50,000 distinct CDR3 sequences, about 70% recorded once. This clonotype counts as medium-sized. No antigen is known for it. The germline gives CDR1 SGHAT, CDR2 FQDESV (reference sequence). This CDR3 has 15 amino acids. V lost 8 bases and J 0 bases, leaving 15 bases between the germline ends. No cell sorting was done before RNA was extracted from the tissue. The normal lung tissue was taken more than 3 cm from the tumor edge.

Sequencing used distant non-tumor lung tissue. The V gene is TRBV11-1, the J gene TRBJ2-3, with D tentatively TRBD1 (6 bases). This TCR was sampled from a woman in her sixties or seventies with non-small cell lung cancer. Written as DNA, the CDR3 is TGTGCCAGCGGGGGCCAGTTCTCTAGCACAGATACGCAGTATTTT. This codes for CASGGQFSSTDTQYF.